This TCR beta chain was profiled in a study of glioma-infiltrating T cells. Study results and limitations: CDR3 overlap between tissue and blood was very small.

Germline CDR1 MNHNS, CDR2 SASEGT. This CDR3 has 14 amino acids. The iRepertoire nested amplicon-rescue multiplex PCR amplified TCR alpha and beta CDR3s from RNA. Input was roughly 95-450 ng of tissue mRNA or PBMC total RNA. TCRdb called the multiplex PCR reads again in MiXCR, with one record for every CDR3 protein. The repertoire holds 84,000 or so distinct CDR3 sequences, with around 23% as singletons. This clonotype was picked up a small number of times. Its antigen is not identified. A much larger clone differs by one base, so this may be a read error. This clonotype was sampled from a human donor with low-grade glioma or glioblastoma, undergoing nonglioma brain surgery, or in good health (not recorded which). The sequencing sample was made of glioma tissue, nonneoplastic brain tissue, or PBMCs (not recorded which). The chain couples TRBV6-1 to TRBJ1-2; D is undetermined. The CDR3, as DNA: TGTGCCACCAGTGTGGCAGGAAAGAACTATGGCTACACCTTC. It is translated as CATSVAGKNYGYTF.